The 2 T cell receptor beta chains below come from one sample, sequenced in a study of PD-L1 blockade in urothelial cancer. Time point reported: peripheral blood 6 weeks after treatment start. Produced via immunoSEQ multiplex PCR; TCRdb's table is partial and in-frame only. In the table there are 100,000 to 150,000 clones, 86% of which are singletons. Sequencing used PBMCs, obtained around atezolizumab (anti-PD-L1) treatment. The receptors stem from a man in his fifties with urothelial cancer.

This sequence joins TRBV10-3 and TRBJ2-5; 7 nucleotides agree with TRBD2. Germline V gene sequence: CDR1 ENHRY, CDR2 SYGVKD. The junction had 9 bases not matched to a gene; V was cut back by 0 bases and J by 5 bases. The CDR3 runs 16 residues. This CDR3 reads CAISESGDYVGETQYF. The CDR3 DNA reads as TGTGCCATCAGTGAGTCGGGGGACTACGTTGGGGAGACCCAGTACTTC.

The V gene is TRBV5-6, the J gene TRBJ1-6, with D perhaps TRBD1 (6 bases). The CDR3 has 15 residues. Trimming stripped 3 bases from V and 3 bases from J, with 10 bases between. Germline CDR1 and CDR2: SGHDT and YYEEEE. This CDR3 reads CASSSRQVYNSPLHF. The CDR3 region has the DNA TGTGCCAGCAGCTCAAGACAGGTCTATAATTCACCCCTCCACTTT.